A selection of T cell receptor beta chains follows, all from one sample in a study of T cell changes during pregnancy in multiple sclerosis. Some clones are missing from TCRdb's copy, which holds only in-frame ones; the method was immunoSEQ multiplex PCR. The repertoire holds about 42,000 clones, with 80% to 85% as singletons. The sample here was CD4+ T cells from peripheral blood mononuclear cells, taken before pregnancy. These TCRs come from a female donor with multiple sclerosis, enrolled in a pregnancy study. CDR3s include the opening cysteine and the closing phenylalanine or tryptophan. A D gene is named only where the DNA matches it firmly. Size is stated for part of the rows, as once, few or many counts, or as a class when the clone is expanded.

TRBV15	once	TRBJ2-7	-	TGTGCCACCAGCAGAGGAGGGTCACGGGACTACGAGCAGTACTTC	CATSRGGSRDYEQYF
TRBV30	-	TRBJ1-2	TRBD1	TGTGCCTGGAGTCTAACAGGGGGTGATGGCTACACCTTC	CAWSLTGGDGYTF
TRBV6-1	-	TRBJ2-7	TRBD2	TGTGCCAGCAGTGAACAGGCGGGGGACTCCTACGAGCAGTACTTC	CASSEQAGDSYEQYF
TRBV18	-	TRBJ1-4	TRBD1	TGTGCCAGCTCACCACTCAGGGGGCAAGGATTGACTAATGAAAAACTGTTTTTT	CASSPLRGQGLTNEKLFF
TRBV6-5	once	TRBJ2-1	TRBD1	TGTGCCAGCAGCCAGGACAGGGGGGTGAGCGATGAGCAGTTCTTC	CASSQDRGVSDEQFF
TRBV9	-	TRBJ2-3	TRBD1	TGTGCCAGCAGCGAGGGGGCTAGCAAAGATACGCAGTATTTT	CASSEGASKDTQYF
TRBV30	-	TRBJ1-3	TRBD1	TGTGCCTGGACGTCCGGGACAGGGGGCTCTGGAAACACCATATATTTT	CAWTSGTGGSGNTIYF
TRBV5-1	-	TRBJ2-2	-	TGCGCCAGCAGCTTGAGGGGTGACACCGGGGAGCTGTTTTTT	CASSLRGDTGELFF
TRBV7-9	medium-sized	TRBJ1-2	TRBD1	TGTGCCAGCCCGGTGGACAGGACAGAGTATGGCTACACCTTC	CASPVDRTEYGYTF
TRBV6-1	-	TRBJ2-1	-	TGTGCCAGCAGTGAAGGGAAAAATGGAAGGAGTGAGCAGTTCTTC	CASSEGKNGRSEQFF
TRBV6-4	few	TRBJ1-1	-	TGTGCCAGCAGTGACTCTGGCAGGGGTGAATCTGAAGCTTTCTTT	CASSDSGRGESEAFF
TRBV5-1	-	TRBJ2-3	-	TGCGCCAGCAGCCCTGGTACCAGATCCCCAGATACGCAGTATTTT	CASSPGTRSPDTQYF
TRBV19	-	TRBJ2-3	-	TGTGCCAGTAGCCTGGAGAGGGAATTCCTTTCTAGCACAGATACGCAGTATTTT	CASSLEREFLSSTDTQYF
TRBV14	-	TRBJ2-2	TRBD1	TGTGCCAGCAGCCAAACCCCATACAGGGGGCGCACCGGGGAGCTGTTTTTT	CASSQTPYRGRTGELFF
TRBV5-1	-	TRBJ2-2	-	TGCGCCAGCAGCTTGGAAGCTTATAACACCGGGGAGCTGTTTTTT	CASSLEAYNTGELFF
TRBV30	-	TRBJ2-3	-	TGTGCCTGGAGTCCCTTGACAGATACGCAGTATTTT	CAWSPLTDTQYF
TRBV7-2	-	TRBJ2-2	TRBD1	TGTGCCAGCAGCCTCTATCCGGGACAGGGGATAGGGCCTACCGGGGAGCTGTTTTTT	CASSLYPGQGIGPTGELFF
TRBV9	-	TRBJ1-3	-	TGTGCCAGCAGCGGGTGGGGGGGGTACGGAAACACCATATATTTT	CASSGWGGYGNTIYF
TRBV1	-	TRBJ2-1	-	TGCACCAGCAGCCAAGATCCGACGACTAGCGGCCTCAATGAGCAGTTCTTC	CTSSQDPTTSGLNEQFF
TRBV30	-	TRBJ1-6	TRBD1	TGTGCCTGGGGGACAGCGGCGAGTAAGGTACAGGGACGTCACCTCCACTTT	CAWGTAASKVQGRHLHF
TRBV5-6	-	TRBJ2-7	-	TGTGCCAGCAGCTTGACTATCTCCTACGAGCAGTACTTC	CASSLTISYEQYF
TRBV7-9	few	TRBJ1-3	-	TGTGCCAGCAGCTCTACAGGGTACTCTGGAAACACCATATATTTT	CASSSTGYSGNTIYF